This T cell receptor beta chain was identified during a study of T cell repertoires in cytomegalovirus infection. Study at large: Indications came from public TCR beta signatures; they pointed to CMV infection and to a matching HLA type.

TCRdb redid the calling of the reads with MiXCR, one entry per CDR3 protein. Counted here are about 530,000 distinct CDR3 sequences, around 27% occurring once; the ten biggest clones make up roughly an eighth. CDR1 is MNHNY, CDR2 SVGAGI, per germline (reference sequence). This CDR3 has 16 amino acids. Losses at the gene ends were 5 bases for V and 6 bases for J; bases not matched to a gene: 9. This clonotype was found a few times. The chain carries TRBV6-6 and TRBJ2-2; 10 bases are a match to TRBD2. Sequenced sample: PBMCs. The TCR originated in a human donor in good health (CMV status not recorded). Some clones in this sample may be carry-over from other donors' samples. The CDR3 is CASSPGSTSGPGELFF. The CDR3 nucleotides read TGTGCCAGCAGTCCCGGATCGACTAGCGGGCCCGGGGAGCTGTTTTTT.